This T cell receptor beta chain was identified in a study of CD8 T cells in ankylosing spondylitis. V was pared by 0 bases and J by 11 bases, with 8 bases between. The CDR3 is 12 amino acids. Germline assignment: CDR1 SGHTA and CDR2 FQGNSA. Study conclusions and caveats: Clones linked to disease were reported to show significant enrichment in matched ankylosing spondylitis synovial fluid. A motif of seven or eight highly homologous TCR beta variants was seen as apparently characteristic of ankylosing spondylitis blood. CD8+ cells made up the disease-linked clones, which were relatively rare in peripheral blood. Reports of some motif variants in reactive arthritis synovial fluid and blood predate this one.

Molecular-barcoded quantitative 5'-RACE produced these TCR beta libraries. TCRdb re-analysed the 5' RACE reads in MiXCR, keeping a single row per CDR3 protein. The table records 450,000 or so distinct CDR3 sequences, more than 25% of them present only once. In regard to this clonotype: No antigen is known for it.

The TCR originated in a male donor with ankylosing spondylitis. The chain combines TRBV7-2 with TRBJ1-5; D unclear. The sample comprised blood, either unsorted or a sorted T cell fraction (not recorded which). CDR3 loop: CASSLAAGTQHF. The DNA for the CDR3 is TGTGCCAGCAGCTTAGCGGCGGGGACCCAGCATTTT.